Included here is one TCR beta chain sequence, with context. The target antigen is unknown. Naive CD8+ T cells showed CD45RO-CCR7+CD27+CD95-. The entry originates in a study of CXCR3-negative and CXCR3-positive naive CD8 T cells. Findings and caveats of the study: The study found that naive CXCR3-negative and CXCR3-positive cells shared TRBV-TRBJ usage, while memory cells differed.

The length of the CDR3 is 13 residues. Germline-derived CDR1 and CDR2 are SGHDT and YYEEEE. The TRB cDNA libraries were prepared by 5' RACE with UMI labels. TCRdb derives one entry per CDR3 protein from the 5' RACE reads, leaving out DNA. Recorded for this sample: over 100,000 distinct CDR3 sequences. The source material was naive CXCR3- CD8+ T cells from blood. As to subset: CD45RO-CCR7+CD27+CD95- naive CD8+ T cells lacking CXCR3 (TNR3-). The chain joins TRBV5-6 to TRBJ2-1. This TCR came from a human donor in good health. Some clones in this sample may be carry-over from other donors' samples. The CDR3 here is CASSKGFYNEQFF.